The T cell receptor (beta chain) described here comes from a study of T cell responses to AZD1222 COVID-19 vaccine. Comments on this clone: The antigen is undetermined.

Germline assignment: CDR1 KGHSH and CDR2 LQKENI. The CDR3 runs to 15 residues. The V end lost 3 bases, the J end lost 2 bases, and 11 bases lay between the germline ends. Findings and caveats of the study: Compared with day 0, the breadth and depth of the Spike-specific TCR repertoire rose significantly after two doses of AZD1222. Clonal diversity may have been underestimated in mostly white British donors.

The table came from immunoSEQ multiplex PCR; TCRdb's copy has only in-frame clones and leaves some out. The table lists over 85,000 clones, roughly nine tenths of them singletons. The receptor was isolated from an adult in good health. The material sequenced was peripheral blood, taken on day 0 of AZD1222 vaccination. The chain employs TRBV18 and TRBJ1-3, with D possibly TRBD1 on 5 matching bases. As DNA, the CDR3 is TGTGCCAGCTCACCCTCCGGGACGGCTGGAAACACCATATATTTT. Its translation is CASSPSGTAGNTIYF.